These T cell receptor beta chains were read from a single sample in a study of T cells in localized non-small cell lung cancer. This table comes from immunoSEQ multiplex PCR, and its TCRdb copy is limited to in-frame clones, with some not included. This sample has some 140,000 clones; roughly 90% occur once, and the top ten carry about 1.5%. Sequencing used peripheral blood, obtained before any cancer treatment. The origin of the receptors is a female donor at least 60 years old with stage I lung adenocarcinoma. Each CDR3 is given with its conserved first and last residue. Size is omitted from some rows. Given values are once, few, many or a class for expanded clones.

abundance | v_gene | CDR3aa
NA | TRBV6-5 | CASRDGQGGTYGYTF
NA | TRBV6-6 | CASILRLAGGLNEQFF
NA | TRBV14 | CASSRIKAGAQFF
NA | TRBV29-1 | CSVVLVSGAYEQYF
few | TRBV28 | CASSPPGSGNTIYF
NA | TRBV9 | CASSPHYEGYEQYF
NA | TRBV19 | CASTYREPVETQYF
NA | TRBV2 | CAGGETGPVYEQYF
once | TRBV7-9 | CASSSRGQQSSYNSPLHF
NA | TRBV19 | CASSITSSFEQYF
NA | TRBV7-3 | CASSPGVGETQYF
NA | TRBV29-1 | CSARRADTQYF
once | TRBV2 | CASSEQGNGYTF
NA | TRBV5-1 | CASSLGTNSYEQYF
NA | TRBV5-1 | CASSLLQGVDTGELFF
NA | TRBV11-2 | CASRLLAGKEQFF
NA | TRBV7-9 | CASSLGNLEQFF
NA | TRBV4-1 | CASSQTQGLNYGYTF
NA | TRBV27 | CASSFQGGMVAEQFF
once | TRBV29-1 | CSVRGRVEETQYF
NA | TRBV7-9 | CASSVNRGGTDTQYF
NA | TRBV20-1 | CSAEDNEQFF
NA | TRBV4-2 | CASSQVAGASYEQYF
NA | TRBV10-1 | CASSEGASGIEEQYF
few | TRBV10-1 | CASSDPYGGRNEQFF
NA | TRBV25-1 | CASIKWAEALETQYF
NA | TRBV15 | CATSPRDPRTDYEQYF
NA | TRBV5-1 | CASSLDVKGGYTF
NA | TRBV5-1 | CASSSLETGGDEQYF
once | TRBV28 | CASNQQGGEETQYF
NA | TRBV6-4 | CASSDELTDTQYF
NA | TRBV10-2 | CASSSQETQYF
few | TRBV29-1 | CSVLTGFGSAFF
NA | TRBV10-2 | CASSEALGGEETQYF
once | TRBV5-1 | CASSLLSGYTDTQYF
NA | TRBV28 | CASSRLTGELFF
NA | TRBV9 | CASSISGRMGPANTGELFF
NA | TRBV2 | CASSEEATNYGYTF
once | TRBV28 | CASSRAGQAGYGYTF
NA | TRBV28 | CASSLRREETQYF
NA | TRBV10-3 | CAISPGLDTDTQYF
NA | TRBV6-5 | CASSYGQGSSEAFF
NA | TRBV19 | CASRLSGMWNEQYF
NA | TRBV19 | CASRRAEGLGQETQYF
NA | TRBV11-2 | CASRVLLDTAAGYTF
NA | TRBV14 | CASSQVQGVKLFF
NA | TRBV2 | CASSEYRQAGYYGYTF
NA | TRBV5-1 | CASSPFDRMDTEAFF
NA | TRBV27 | CASRKQISNQPQHF
NA | TRBV7-8 | CASSSGLAGLYEQYF
NA | TRBV5-4 | CASSLDPGAGLAGGEYF
NA | TRBV5-4 | CASSRTSGRVAGETQYF
NA | TRBV6-1 | CASRRGEGANVLTF
NA | TRBV25-1 | CASSAIPNTGNEQFF
NA | TRBV27 | CASSLATGVPNTEAFF
NA | TRBV27 | CASSFRGVDTGELFF
NA | TRBV7-8 | CASSLGSARNEQYF
NA | TRBV28 | CASRRGGQGPIEAFF
NA | TRBV29-1 | CSVAPGTSGNHEQFF